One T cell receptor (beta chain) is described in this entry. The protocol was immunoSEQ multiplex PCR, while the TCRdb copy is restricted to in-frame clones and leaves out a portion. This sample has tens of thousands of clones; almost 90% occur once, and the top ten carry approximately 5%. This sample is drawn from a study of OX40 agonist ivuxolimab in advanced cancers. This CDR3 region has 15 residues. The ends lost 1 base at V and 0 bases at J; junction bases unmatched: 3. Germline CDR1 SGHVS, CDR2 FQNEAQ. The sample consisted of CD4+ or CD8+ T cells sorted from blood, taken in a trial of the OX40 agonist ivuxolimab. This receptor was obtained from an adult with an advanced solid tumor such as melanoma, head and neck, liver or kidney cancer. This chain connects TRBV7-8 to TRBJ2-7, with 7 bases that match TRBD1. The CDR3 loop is CASSLGGTDSYEQYF. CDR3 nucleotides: TGTGCCAGCAGCTTAGGGGGGACAGACTCCTACGAGCAGTACTTC.